The source of this T cell receptor beta chain is a study of vaccination and CD4 T cells after COVID-19. Across the study: The control cultures got either a CEFX pool, an HIV-1 Nef pool, or no peptide at all. Findings of the study overall: For convalescent patients, a median about 86% of reactive clones surfaced exclusively after vaccination.

An Oncomine TCR Beta short-read assay was used to sequence the DNA from cultured CD4+ T cells. TCRdb ran MiXCR on the PCR reads and lists one entry per CDR3 protein. This table holds roughly 12,000 distinct CDR3 sequences, around 48% found once. Noted treatment: roughly 10-day PBMC culture with coronavirus spike peptide pools or control peptides (ViraFEST assay). For ViraFEST, peptide pools expanded antigen-specific T cells, after which the TCRs were sequenced. Wells that each held 2 million or so PBMCs were cultured with around 9.4 IU/ml IL-2 and 8.5 to 10 ug/ml peptide pools. The germline CDR1 and CDR2 sequences are SGHRS and YFSETQ. V shed 1 base and J 1 base; nucleotides not matched to a gene: 4. The CDR3 totals 16 residues. As regards this clonotype: Antigen specificity is unknown.

This sequence originates from a human donor who had recovered from COVID-19. The chain has TRBV5-1 and TRBJ2-2; TRBD1 aligns across 7 bases. Sequenced sample: CD4+ T cells from blood, cultured in vitro. Written as DNA, the CDR3 is TGCGCCAGCAGCTTGAGGGCAGGGGGGAACACCGGGGAGCTGTTTTTT. Translation gives CASSLRAGGNTGELFF.